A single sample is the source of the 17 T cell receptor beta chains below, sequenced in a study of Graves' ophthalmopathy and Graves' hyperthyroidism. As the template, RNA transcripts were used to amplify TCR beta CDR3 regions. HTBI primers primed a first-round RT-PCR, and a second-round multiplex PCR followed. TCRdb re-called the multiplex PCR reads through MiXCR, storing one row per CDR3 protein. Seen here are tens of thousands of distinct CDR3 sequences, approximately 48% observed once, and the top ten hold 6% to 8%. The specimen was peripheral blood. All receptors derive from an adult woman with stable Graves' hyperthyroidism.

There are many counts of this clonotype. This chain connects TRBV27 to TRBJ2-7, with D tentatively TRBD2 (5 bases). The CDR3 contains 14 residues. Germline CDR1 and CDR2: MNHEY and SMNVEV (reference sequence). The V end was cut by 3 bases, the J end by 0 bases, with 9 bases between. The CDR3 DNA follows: TGTGCCAGCAGTTTGCTCGGGGTCTCCTACGAGCAGTACTTC. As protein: CASSLLGVSYEQYF.

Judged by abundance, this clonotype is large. The CDR3 loop reads CASSLEQAGRSPLHF. DNA of the CDR3: TGCGCCAGCAGCTTGGAACAGGCCGGGCGATCACCCCTCCACTTT. This chain uses TRBV5-1 with TRBJ1-6; perhaps TRBD1 as D (5 bases). V shed 0 bases and J shed 10 bases, with 14 bases lying between them. This CDR3 comprises 15 residues. Germline CDR1 reads SGHRS; CDR2 reads YFSETQ.

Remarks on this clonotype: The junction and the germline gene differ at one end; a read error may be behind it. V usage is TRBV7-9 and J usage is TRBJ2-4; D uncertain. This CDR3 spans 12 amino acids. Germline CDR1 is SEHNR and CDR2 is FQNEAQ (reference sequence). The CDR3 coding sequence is TGTGCCAGCAGCTTACTTGGTGCAGGCTTTGACTTC. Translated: CASSLLGAGFDF.

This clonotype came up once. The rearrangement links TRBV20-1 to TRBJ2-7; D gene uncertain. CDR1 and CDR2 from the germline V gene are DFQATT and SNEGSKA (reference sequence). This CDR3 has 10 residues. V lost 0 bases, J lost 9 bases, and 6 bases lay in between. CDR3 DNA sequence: TGCAGTGCTAGAGATCGCGCGCAGTACTTC. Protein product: CSARDRAQYF.

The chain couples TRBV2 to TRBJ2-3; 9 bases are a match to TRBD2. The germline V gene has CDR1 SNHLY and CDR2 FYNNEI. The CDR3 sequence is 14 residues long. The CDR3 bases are TGTGCTAACGAGGCTAGCGGGAACACAGATACGCAGTATTTT. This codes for CANEASGNTDTQYF. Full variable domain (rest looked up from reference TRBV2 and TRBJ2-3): EPEVTQTPSHQVTQMGQEVILRCVPISNHLYFYWYRQILGQKVEFLVSFYNNEISEKSEIFDDQFSVERPDGSNFTLKIRSTKLEDSAMYFCANEASGNTDTQYFGPGTRLTVL.

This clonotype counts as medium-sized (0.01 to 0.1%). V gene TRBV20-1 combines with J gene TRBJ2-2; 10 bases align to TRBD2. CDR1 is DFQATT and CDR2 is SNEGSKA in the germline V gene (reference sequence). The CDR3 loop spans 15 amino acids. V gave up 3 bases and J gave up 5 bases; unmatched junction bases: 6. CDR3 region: CSARWTSGRTGELFF. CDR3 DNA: TGCAGTGCTAGGTGGACTAGCGGACGGACCGGGGAGCTGTTTTTT.

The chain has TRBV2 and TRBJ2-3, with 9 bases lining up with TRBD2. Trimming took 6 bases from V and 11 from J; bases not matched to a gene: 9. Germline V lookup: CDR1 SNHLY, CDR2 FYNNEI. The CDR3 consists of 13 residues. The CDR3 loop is CASRQREDQEQYF. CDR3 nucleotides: TGTGCCAGCAGGCAGCGGGAGGATCAAGAGCAGTATTTT.

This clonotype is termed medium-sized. DNA of the CDR3: TGTGCCAGCAGCTTATACAATCAGCCCCAGCATTTT. Its translation is CASSLYNQPQHF. The chain employs TRBV7-2 and TRBJ1-5; D is ambiguous. Germline V gene lookup returns CDR1 SGHTA and CDR2 FQGNSA. CDR3 length: 12 amino acids. V was shortened by 2 bases and J by 3 bases, with 2 bases between the two germline ends.

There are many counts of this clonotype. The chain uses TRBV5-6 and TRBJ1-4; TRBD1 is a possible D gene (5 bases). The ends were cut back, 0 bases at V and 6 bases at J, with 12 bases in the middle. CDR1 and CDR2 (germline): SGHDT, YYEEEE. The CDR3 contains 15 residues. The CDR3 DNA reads TGTGCCAGCAGCTTGGGGGGCAGGGTAGATGAAAAACTGTTTTTT. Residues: CASSLGGRVDEKLFF.

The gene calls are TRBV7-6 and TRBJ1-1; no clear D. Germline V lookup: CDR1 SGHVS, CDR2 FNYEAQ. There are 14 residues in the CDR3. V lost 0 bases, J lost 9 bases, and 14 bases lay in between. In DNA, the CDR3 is TGTGCCAGCAGCTTAGCACTAGAATCGAACCAAGCTTTCTTT. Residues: CASSLALESNQAFF.

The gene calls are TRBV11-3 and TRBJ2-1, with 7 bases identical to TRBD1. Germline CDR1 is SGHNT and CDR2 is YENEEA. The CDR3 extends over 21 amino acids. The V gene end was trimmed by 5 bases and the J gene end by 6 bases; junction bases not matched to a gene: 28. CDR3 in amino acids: CASSTTAVPTGTEELGNEQFF. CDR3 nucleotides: TGTGCCAGCAGCACCACGGCGGTACCTACGGGGACAGAGGAATTAGGCAATGAGCAGTTCTTC.

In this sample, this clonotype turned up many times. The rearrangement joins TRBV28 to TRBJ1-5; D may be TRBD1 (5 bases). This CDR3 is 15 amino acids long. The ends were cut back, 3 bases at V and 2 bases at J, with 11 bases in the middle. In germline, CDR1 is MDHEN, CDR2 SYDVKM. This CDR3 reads CASSLGGDGNQPQHF. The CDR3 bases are TGTGCCAGCAGTTTGGGAGGGGATGGCAATCAGCCCCAGCATTTT.

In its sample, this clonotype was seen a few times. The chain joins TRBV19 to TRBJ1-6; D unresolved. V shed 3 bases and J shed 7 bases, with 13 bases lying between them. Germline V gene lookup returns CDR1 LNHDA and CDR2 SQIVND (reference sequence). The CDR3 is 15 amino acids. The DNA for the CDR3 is TGTGCCAGTAGTATCCCCCAGGCTCCGAATTCACCCCTCCACTTT. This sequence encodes CASSIPQAPNSPLHF.

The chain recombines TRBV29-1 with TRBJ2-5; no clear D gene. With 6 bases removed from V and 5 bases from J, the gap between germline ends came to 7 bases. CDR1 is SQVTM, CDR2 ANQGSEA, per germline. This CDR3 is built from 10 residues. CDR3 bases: TGCAGCGTCGCCGAGGAGACCCAGTACTTC. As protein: CSVAEETQYF.

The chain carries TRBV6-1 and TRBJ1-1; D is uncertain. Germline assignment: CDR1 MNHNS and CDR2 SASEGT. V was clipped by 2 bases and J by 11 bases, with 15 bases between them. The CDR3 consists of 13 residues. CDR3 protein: CASSEIGAGGAFF. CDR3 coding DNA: TGTGCCAGCAGTGAAATCGGTGCCGGTGGGGCTTTCTTT.

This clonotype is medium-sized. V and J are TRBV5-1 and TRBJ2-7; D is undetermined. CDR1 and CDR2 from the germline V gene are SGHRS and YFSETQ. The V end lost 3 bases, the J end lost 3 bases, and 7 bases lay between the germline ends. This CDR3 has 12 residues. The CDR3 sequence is CASSYDDYEQYF. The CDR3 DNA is TGCGCCAGCAGCTACGATGACTACGAGCAGTACTTC.

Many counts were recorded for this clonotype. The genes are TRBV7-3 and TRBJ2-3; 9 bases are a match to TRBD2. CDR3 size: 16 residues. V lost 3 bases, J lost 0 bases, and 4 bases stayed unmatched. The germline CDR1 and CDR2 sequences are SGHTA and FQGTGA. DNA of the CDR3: TGTGCCAGCAGCTTTAGCGGGGGCCCTAGCACAGATACGCAGTATTTT. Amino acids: CASSFSGGPSTDTQYF.